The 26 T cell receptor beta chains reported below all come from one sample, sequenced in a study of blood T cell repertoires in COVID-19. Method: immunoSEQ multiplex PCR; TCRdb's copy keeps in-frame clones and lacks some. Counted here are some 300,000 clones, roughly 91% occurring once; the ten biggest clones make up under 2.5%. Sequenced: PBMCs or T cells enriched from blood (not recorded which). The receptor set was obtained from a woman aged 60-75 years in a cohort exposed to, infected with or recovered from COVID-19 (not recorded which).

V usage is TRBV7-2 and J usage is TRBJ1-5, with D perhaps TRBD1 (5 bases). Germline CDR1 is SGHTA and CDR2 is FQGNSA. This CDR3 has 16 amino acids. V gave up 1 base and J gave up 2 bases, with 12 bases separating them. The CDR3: CASSLVAGMRNQPQHF. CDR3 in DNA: TGTGCCAGCAGCTTAGTGGCAGGGATGCGCAATCAGCCCCAGCATTTT.

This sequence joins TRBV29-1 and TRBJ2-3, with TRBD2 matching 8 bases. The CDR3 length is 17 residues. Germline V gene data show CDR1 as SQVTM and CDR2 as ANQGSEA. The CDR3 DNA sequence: TGCAGTGTTTCCCCACGGGGGGGGAACCCTAGCACAGATACGCAGTATTTT. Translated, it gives CSVSPRGGNPSTDTQYF.

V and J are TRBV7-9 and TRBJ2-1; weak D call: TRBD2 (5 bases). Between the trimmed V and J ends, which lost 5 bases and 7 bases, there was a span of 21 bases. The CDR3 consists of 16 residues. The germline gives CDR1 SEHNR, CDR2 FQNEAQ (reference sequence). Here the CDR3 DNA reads TGTGCCAGCAGCCCCATCGGGGATTGGGTCGGAAATGAGCAGTTCTTC. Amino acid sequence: CASSPIGDWVGNEQFF.

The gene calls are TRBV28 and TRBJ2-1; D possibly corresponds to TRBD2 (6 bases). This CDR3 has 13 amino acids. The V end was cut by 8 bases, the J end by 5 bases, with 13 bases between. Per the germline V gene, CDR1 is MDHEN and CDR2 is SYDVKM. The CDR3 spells CASRRERNNEQFF. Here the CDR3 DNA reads TGTGCCAGCCGACGGGAGCGGAACAATGAGCAGTTCTTC.

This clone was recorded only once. Here the CDR3 DNA reads TGCAGTGCTAGTCTGGCGGGGATCTCCTACGAGCAGTACTTC. Encoded protein: CSASLAGISYEQYF. This rearrangement joins TRBV20-1 to TRBJ2-7, with D possibly being TRBD2 (6 bases). The V and J ends lost 3 bases and 0 bases respectively, with 12 bases between them. CDR3 size: 14 residues. Looked up from germline, CDR1 is DFQATT and CDR2 is SNEGSKA (reference sequence).

The CDR3 DNA reads as TGTGCTAGTGGTTGGGCAGGGAACACCGGGGAGCTGTTTTTT. This encodes CASGWAGNTGELFF. This chain links TRBV12-5 with TRBJ2-2; D is ambiguous. Germline V gene sequence: CDR1 LGHNT, CDR2 FRNRAP. This CDR3 region has 14 residues. Between the trimmed V and J ends, which lost 4 bases and 1 base, there was a span of 7 bases.

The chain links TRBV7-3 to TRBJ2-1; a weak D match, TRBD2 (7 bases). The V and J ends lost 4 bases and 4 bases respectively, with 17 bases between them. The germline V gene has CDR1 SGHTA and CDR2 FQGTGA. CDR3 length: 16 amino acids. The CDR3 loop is CASSWGRERGYNEQFF. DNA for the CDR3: TGTGCCAGCAGCTGGGGGCGGGAGCGAGGATACAATGAGCAGTTCTTC.

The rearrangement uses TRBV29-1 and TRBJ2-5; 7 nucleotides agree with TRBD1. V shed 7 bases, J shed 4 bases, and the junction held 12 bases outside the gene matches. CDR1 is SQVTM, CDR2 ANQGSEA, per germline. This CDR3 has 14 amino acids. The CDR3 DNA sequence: TGCAGCGCCCCGACAGGGTTCGGTTTAGAGACCCAGTACTTC. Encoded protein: CSAPTGFGLETQYF. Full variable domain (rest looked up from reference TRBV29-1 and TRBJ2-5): SAVISQKPSRDICQRGTSLTIQCQVDSQVTMMFWYRQQPGQSLTLIATANQGSEATYESGFVIDKFPISRPNLTFSTLTVSNMSPEDSSIYLCSAPTGFGLETQYFGPGTRLLVL.

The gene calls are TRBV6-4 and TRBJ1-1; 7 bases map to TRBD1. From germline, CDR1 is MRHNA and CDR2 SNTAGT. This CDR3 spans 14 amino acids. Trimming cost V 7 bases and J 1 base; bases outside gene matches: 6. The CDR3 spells CASTPRTGNTEAFF. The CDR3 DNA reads TGTGCCAGCACCCCACGGACAGGGAACACTGAAGCTTTCTTT.

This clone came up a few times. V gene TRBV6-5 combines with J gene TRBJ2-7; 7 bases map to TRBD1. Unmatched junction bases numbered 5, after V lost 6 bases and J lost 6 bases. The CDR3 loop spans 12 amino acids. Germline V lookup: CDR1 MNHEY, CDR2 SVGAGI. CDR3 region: CASRVGGSEQYF. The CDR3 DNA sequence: TGTGCCAGCAGAGTAGGGGGCAGCGAGCAGTACTTC.

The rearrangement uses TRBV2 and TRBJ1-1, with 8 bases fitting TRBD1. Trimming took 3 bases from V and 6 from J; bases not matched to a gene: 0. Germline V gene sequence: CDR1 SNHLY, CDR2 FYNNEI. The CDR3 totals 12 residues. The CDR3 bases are TGTGCCAGCAGTGAGGACAGGGCTGAAGCTTTCTTT. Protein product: CASSEDRAEAFF. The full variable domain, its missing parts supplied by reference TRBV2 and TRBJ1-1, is EPEVTQTPSHQVTQMGQEVILRCVPISNHLYFYWYRQILGQKVEFLVSFYNNEISEKSEIFDDQFSVERPDGSNFTLKIRSTKLEDSAMYFCASSEDRAEAFFGQGTRLTVV.

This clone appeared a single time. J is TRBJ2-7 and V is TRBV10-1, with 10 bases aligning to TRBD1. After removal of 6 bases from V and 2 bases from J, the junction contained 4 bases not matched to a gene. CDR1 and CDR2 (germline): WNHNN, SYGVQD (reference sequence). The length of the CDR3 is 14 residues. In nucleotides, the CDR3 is TGCGCCAGCAGGGGGACAGGGGCTCCCTACGAGCAGTACTTC. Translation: CASRGTGAPYEQYF.

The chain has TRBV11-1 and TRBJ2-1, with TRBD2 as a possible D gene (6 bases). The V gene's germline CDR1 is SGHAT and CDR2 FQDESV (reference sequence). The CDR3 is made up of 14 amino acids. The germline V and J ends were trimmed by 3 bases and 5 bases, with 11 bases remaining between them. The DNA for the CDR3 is TGTGCCAGCAGCTTTTCTCGCGGGGACAATGAGCAGTTCTTC. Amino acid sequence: CASSFSRGDNEQFF.

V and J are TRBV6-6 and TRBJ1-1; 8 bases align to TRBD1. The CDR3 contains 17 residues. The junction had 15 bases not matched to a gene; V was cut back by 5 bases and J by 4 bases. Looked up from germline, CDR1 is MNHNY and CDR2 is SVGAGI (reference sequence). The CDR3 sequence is CASSLAGGPILVTEAFF. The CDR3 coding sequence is TGTGCCAGCAGTCTAGCAGGGGGCCCCATCCTCGTCACTGAAGCTTTCTTT.

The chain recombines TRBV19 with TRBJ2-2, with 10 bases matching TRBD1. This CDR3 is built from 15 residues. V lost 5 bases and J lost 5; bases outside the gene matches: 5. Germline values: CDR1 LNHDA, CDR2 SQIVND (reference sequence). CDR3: CASSLGQGGTGELFF. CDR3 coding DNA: TGTGCCAGTAGTTTAGGACAGGGGGGGACCGGGGAGCTGTTTTTT.

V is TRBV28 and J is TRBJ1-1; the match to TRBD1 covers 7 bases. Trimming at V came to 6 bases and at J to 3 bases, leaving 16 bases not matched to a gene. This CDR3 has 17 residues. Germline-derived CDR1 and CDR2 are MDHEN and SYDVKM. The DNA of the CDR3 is TGTGCCAGCAGGATCGTACAGGGGTTGGTAACTTACACTGAAGCTTTCTTT. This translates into CASRIVQGLVTYTEAFF.

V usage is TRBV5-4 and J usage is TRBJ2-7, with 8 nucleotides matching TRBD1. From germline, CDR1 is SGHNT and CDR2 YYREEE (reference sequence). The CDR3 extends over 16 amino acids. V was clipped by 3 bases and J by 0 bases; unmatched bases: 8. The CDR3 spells CASSSGRGQASYEQYF. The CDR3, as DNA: TGTGCCAGCAGCTCCGGGCGGGGACAGGCCTCCTACGAGCAGTACTTC.

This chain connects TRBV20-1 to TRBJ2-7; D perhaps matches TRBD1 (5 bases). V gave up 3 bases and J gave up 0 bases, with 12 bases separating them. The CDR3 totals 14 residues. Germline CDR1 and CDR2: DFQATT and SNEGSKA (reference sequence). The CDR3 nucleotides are TGCAGTGCTAGTCTCGGTGGGGCCTCCTACGAGCAGTACTTC. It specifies CSASLGGASYEQYF.

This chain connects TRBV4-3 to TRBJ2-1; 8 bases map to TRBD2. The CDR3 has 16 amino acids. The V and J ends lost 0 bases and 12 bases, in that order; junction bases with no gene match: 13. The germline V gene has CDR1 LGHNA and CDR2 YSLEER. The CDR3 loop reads CASSQESLAGKYGQFF. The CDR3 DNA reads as TGCGCCAGCAGCCAAGAAAGCCTAGCGGGCAAGTACGGGCAGTTCTTC.

CDR3: CATSDSTVAKNIQYF. CDR3 DNA sequence: TGTGCCACCAGTGATTCCACAGTAGCCAAAAACATTCAGTACTTC. V is TRBV24-1 and J is TRBJ2-4; no clear D gene. CDR1 and CDR2 from the germline V gene are KGHDR and SFDVKD. The CDR3 loop spans 15 amino acids. The V end was cut by 2 bases, the J end by 0 bases, with 7 bases between.

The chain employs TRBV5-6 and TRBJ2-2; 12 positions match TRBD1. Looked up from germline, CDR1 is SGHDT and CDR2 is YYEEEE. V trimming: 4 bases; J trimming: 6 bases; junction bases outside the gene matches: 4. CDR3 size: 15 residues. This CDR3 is CASSRDRGRPGELFF. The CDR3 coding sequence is TGTGCCAGCAGCCGGGACAGGGGGCGCCCCGGGGAGCTGTTTTTT.

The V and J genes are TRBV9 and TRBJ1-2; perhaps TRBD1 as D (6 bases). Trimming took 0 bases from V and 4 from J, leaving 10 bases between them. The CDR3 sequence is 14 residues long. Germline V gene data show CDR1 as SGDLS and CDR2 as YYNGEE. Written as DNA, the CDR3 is TGTGCCAGCAGCGTAGGACAGGACCTCTATGGCTACACCTTC. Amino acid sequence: CASSVGQDLYGYTF. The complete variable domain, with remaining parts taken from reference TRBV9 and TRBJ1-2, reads DSGVTQTPKHLITATGQRVTLRCSPRSGDLSVYWYQQSLDQGLQFLIQYYNGEERAKGNILERFSAQQFPDLHSELNLSSLELGDSALYFCASSVGQDLYGYTFGSGTRLTVV.

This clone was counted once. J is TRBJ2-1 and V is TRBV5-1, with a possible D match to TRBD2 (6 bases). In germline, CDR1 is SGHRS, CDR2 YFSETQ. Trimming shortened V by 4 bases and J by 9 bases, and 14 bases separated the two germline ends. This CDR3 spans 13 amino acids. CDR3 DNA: TGCGCCAGCAGCCTCATAGCGGACCTTGAGCAGTTCTTC. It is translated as CASSLIADLEQFF.

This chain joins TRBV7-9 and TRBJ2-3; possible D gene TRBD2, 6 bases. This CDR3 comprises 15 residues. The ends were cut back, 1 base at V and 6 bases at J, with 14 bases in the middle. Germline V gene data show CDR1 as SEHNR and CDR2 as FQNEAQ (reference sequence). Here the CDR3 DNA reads TGTGCCAGCAGCTTAGGTGACGGGAGCAAGGATACGCAGTATTTT. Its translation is CASSLGDGSKDTQYF.

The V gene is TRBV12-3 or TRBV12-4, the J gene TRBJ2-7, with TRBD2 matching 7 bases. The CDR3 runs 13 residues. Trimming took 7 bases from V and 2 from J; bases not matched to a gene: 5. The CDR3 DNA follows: TGTGCCAGCACCGGGCTAGCGGCCTACGAGCAGTACTTC. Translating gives CASTGLAAYEQYF.

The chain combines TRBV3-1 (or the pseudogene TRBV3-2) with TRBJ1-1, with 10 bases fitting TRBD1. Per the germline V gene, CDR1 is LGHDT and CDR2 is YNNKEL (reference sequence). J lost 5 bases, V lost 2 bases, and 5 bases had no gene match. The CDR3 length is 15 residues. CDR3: CASSQRTGGGTEAFF. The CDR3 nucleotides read TGTGCCAGCAGCCAACGGACAGGGGGAGGGACTGAAGCTTTCTTT.